This entry describes one T cell receptor beta chain. Its antigen is undetermined. The sample belongs to a study of cytomegalovirus exposure and HLA in healthy donors. Across the study: In an earlier analysis, approximately 120 million unique TCR beta sequences were found from some 170 million T cells. Genotyping showed around four fifths of fewer than 500 donors falling in the Caucasian-associated ancestry cluster.

Amplification used 60 Vbeta primers and 13 Jbeta primers. Using immunoSEQ multiplex PCR, the repertoire was profiled, and TCRdb retains in-frame clones only, with some absent. Among 40,000 to 45,000 clones listed, 70% to 80% were seen once. Study findings and constraints: Later analysis found that TCR beta chains associated with HLA were more clonally expanded than other, equally common chains.

Germline V gives CDR1 MNHEY, CDR2 SVGAGI. The CDR3 consists of 13 residues. Sequencing input: PBMCs. The chain couples TRBV6-5 to TRBJ2-5; 8 bases line up with TRBD1. The J call is uncertain, as TRBJ2-7 better fits the DNA end. The source is a man under 40 in good health and CMV-seronegative. CDR3 in DNA: TGTGCCAGCAGTTACGACAGGGGTAACGAGCAGTACTTC. This gives the protein CASSYDRGNEQYF.